This is a list of T cell receptor beta chains from one sample in a study of T cells in Graves' hyperthyroidism and ophthalmopathy. TCRdb reprocessed the multiplex PCR reads with MiXCR, giving one entry per CDR3 protein. Here the sample spans hundreds of thousands of distinct CDR3 sequences, approximately 23% being singletons. Material for sequencing was blood. Source of these receptors: a man aged 30 to 39 with Graves' ophthalmopathy. Each CDR3 is given with its conserved first and last residue. The D gene is left open where the match is weak. Some rows mark clone size as missing; the rest say once, few, many or name a class of expanded clone.

>-|TRBJ2-7|TRBV6-5|-
TGTGCCAGCAGTTACTCTAACAAAAACTACGAGCAGTACTTC
CASSYSNKNYEQYF
>-|TRBJ2-7|TRBV28|-
TGTGCCAGCAGTCCGAGACCGGGGCCAGCCTACGAGCAGTACTTC
CASSPRPGPAYEQYF
>-|TRBJ1-5|TRBV12-3/TRBV12-4|TRBD1
TGTGCCAGCAGCCCCGGGGGACAGTATAGCAATCAGCCCCAGCATTTT
CASSPGGQYSNQPQHF
>few|TRBJ2-3|TRBV25-1|-
TGTGCCAGCAGCAGACCATTATCAGACTCGGCATTGTATTTT
CASSRPLSDSALYF
>-|TRBJ2-1|TRBV6-5|-
TGTGCCAGCAGTTACTCGGAAGGGAACCCCCGGGAGCAGTTCTTC
CASSYSEGNPREQFF
>once|TRBJ1-5|TRBV2|-
TGTGCCAGCAGTAACGCCCCTCGGACAGTTTATAGCAATCAGCCCCAGCATTTT
CASSNAPRTVYSNQPQHF
>many|TRBJ2-1|TRBV27|-
TGTGCCAGCACCCGGCCGGGGCGCTCCTACAATGAGCAGTTCTTC
CASTRPGRSYNEQFF
>-|TRBJ2-1|TRBV5-1|-
TGCGCCAGCAGCTTGGTCGCGGGGTTATCGGACAATGAGCAGTTCTTC
CASSLVAGLSDNEQFF
>-|TRBJ2-1|TRBV28|TRBD1
TGTGCCAGCAGTTTAACTACGGACAGGCAATACAATGAGCAGTTCTTC
CASSLTTDRQYNEQFF
>-|TRBJ1-6|TRBV20-1|TRBD1
TGCAGTGCTAGAGATGCCGGGACAGGGGACTCCTATAATTCACCCCTCCACTTT
CSARDAGTGDSYNSPLHF
>many|TRBJ2-5|TRBV3-1|-
TGTGCCAGCAGCGCTAGACAGTCTATGGTGGAGACCCAGTACTTC
CASSARQSMVETQYF
>many|TRBJ2-1|TRBV7-9|-
TGTGCCAGCACCCTAAAAGCGACCTCCGGAGATGAGCAGTTCTTC
CASTLKATSGDEQFF
>-|TRBJ2-1|TRBV5-1|-
TGCGCCAGCAGCTCGAGCGGAGACTACAATGAGCAGTTCTTC
CASSSSGDYNEQFF
>few|TRBJ2-7|TRBV24-1|-
TGTGCCACCAGTGATTTGAGGGGAACGGGTGAGCAGTACTTC
CATSDLRGTGEQYF
>few|TRBJ1-1|TRBV18|-
TGTGCCAGCTCACCACCGGGACAACCTATGAACACTGAAGCTTTCTTT
CASSPPGQPMNTEAFF
>-|TRBJ2-5|TRBV5-1|TRBD2
TGCGCCAGCGGCGCGGGGGACCAAGAGACCCAGTACTTC
CASGAGDQETQYF
>few|TRBJ2-2|TRBV6-2/TRBV6-3|TRBD1
TGTGCCAGCAGTTACTCGGGTGCGGACAGGCCGAACACCGGGGAGCTGTTTTTT
CASSYSGADRPNTGELFF
>once|TRBJ1-5|TRBV20-1|-
TGCAGTGCTAAGCAGGCGTATGGCAATCAGCCCCAGCATTTT
CSAKQAYGNQPQHF
>-|TRBJ2-2|TRBV29-1|TRBD2
TGCAGCGTCCCGACTTCGGGGGGCACCGGGGAGCTGTTTTTT
CSVPTSGGTGELFF
>few|TRBJ1-1|TRBV6-5|-
TGTGCCAGCAGTTACACGGCGACTGGGAACACTGAAGCTTTCTTT
CASSYTATGNTEAFF
>few|TRBJ1-1|TRBV20-1|-
TGCAGTGCTAGAGAAGCCGGTTACGGCACTGAAGCTTTCTTT
CSAREAGYGTEAFF
>-|TRBJ1-2|TRBV20-1|TRBD1
TGCAGTGCTAGGGGCCGGGACAGTAACTATGGCTACACCTTC
CSARGRDSNYGYTF
>-|TRBJ2-2|TRBV7-9|-
TGTGCCAGCAGCTTACAGATAGCACACACCGGGGAGCTGTTTTTT
CASSLQIAHTGELFF
>-|TRBJ2-7|TRBV27|-
TGTGCCAGCAGTTTCGGACCAACGGGCGAGCAGTACTTC
CASSFGPTGEQYF
>-|TRBJ2-7|TRBV27|-
TGTGCCAGCAGTTCCGCAGTAACCCGAGCGCTAGCGTACGAGCAGTACTTC
CASSSAVTRALAYEQYF
>few|TRBJ1-2|TRBV4-1|TRBD1
TGCGCCAGCAGCCAAGATAGGACAGGGGGCGGTCTCTATGGCTACACCTTC
CASSQDRTGGGLYGYTF
>-|TRBJ1-3|TRBV12-3/TRBV12-4|-
TGTGCCAGCAGGGCACATGCCTCTGGAAACACCATATATTTT
CASRAHASGNTIYF
>many|TRBJ2-1|TRBV2|-
TGTGCCAGCAGTGAAGCCGGGGGCAGGGAGCAGTTCTTC
CASSEAGGREQFF
>few|TRBJ2-3|TRBV24-1|-
TGTGCCACCAGTGATTTCGGGCGGGGAGGTTTTGATACGCAGTATTTT
CATSDFGRGGFDTQYF
>many|TRBJ2-5|TRBV20-1|-
TGCAGTGCTACCGGGACTCAACAAGAGACCCAGTACTTC
CSATGTQQETQYF
>few|TRBJ2-7|TRBV7-9|-
TGTGCCAGCAGCTTTGGCGGGACCCGCTACGAGCAGTACTTC
CASSFGGTRYEQYF
>many|TRBJ2-5|TRBV5-1|-
TGCGCCAGCAGCTTGGGTAGGGGAGAGACCCAGTACTTC
CASSLGRGETQYF
>few|TRBJ2-3|TRBV18|-
TGTGCCAGCTCCTCAGAGGGGCCAGATACGCAGTATTTT
CASSSEGPDTQYF
>few|TRBJ1-5|TRBV6-6|-
TGTGCCAGCAGTTACTCGACGGCGGGCAATCAGCCCCAGCATTTT
CASSYSTAGNQPQHF
>once|TRBJ2-1|TRBV29-1|-
TGCAGCGTTGTAATGGGTGGACACAATGAGCAGTTCTTC
CSVVMGGHNEQFF
>many|TRBJ2-1|TRBV12-3/TRBV12-4|-
TGTGCCAGCATCCAACAGGGTAGGGATGAGCAGTTCTTC
CASIQQGRDEQFF
>many|TRBJ1-2|TRBV11-2|-
TGTGCCAGCAGCTTAGCAGGGGATGGGGGCTACACCTTC
CASSLAGDGGYTF
>few|TRBJ2-1|TRBV28|TRBD2
TGTGCCAGCAGTTCTAGCGGGAGGGCCGCGAATGAGCAGTTCTTC
CASSSSGRAANEQFF
>few|TRBJ1-3|TRBV9|-
TGTGCCAGCAGCGAGGGGGGTGGGCAAAACTCTGGAAACACCATATATTTT
CASSEGGGQNSGNTIYF
>many|TRBJ2-7|TRBV20-1|TRBD1
TGCAGTGCTAGGGGGACAGGGGGCTACGAGCAGTACTTC
CSARGTGGYEQYF
>-|TRBJ1-6|TRBV5-1|-
TGCGCCAGCAGGGGAGAGGGGTATAATTCACCCCTCCACTTT
CASRGEGYNSPLHF
>many|TRBJ1-5|TRBV20-1|-
TGCAGTGCTAGAAAAACAGGGAACAATCAGCCCCAGCATTTT
CSARKTGNNQPQHF
>many|TRBJ2-3|TRBV28|TRBD2
TGTGCCAGCAGTTTCAACAGCGGGAGGGTGACAAGCACAGATACGCAGTATTTT
CASSFNSGRVTSTDTQYF
>few|TRBJ2-3|TRBV20-1|-
TGCAGCCCCCTCGCAGATACGCAGTATTTT
CSPLADTQYF
>many|TRBJ2-7|TRBV7-2|TRBD2
TGTGCCAGCAGCCCATTGAGCGGGAGTATCTACGAGCAGTACTTC
CASSPLSGSIYEQYF
>few|TRBJ2-2|TRBV20-1|TRBD1
TGCAGTGCCAAGGCCGGGACAGCGAACACCGGGGAGCTGTTTTTT
CSAKAGTANTGELFF
>few|TRBJ1-6|TRBV5-5|TRBD1
TGTGCCAGCAGCTCAGGACAGGGCTTCGTCTCACCCCTCCACTTT
CASSSGQGFVSPLHF
>few|TRBJ1-5|TRBV12-3/TRBV12-4|TRBD1
TGTGCCAGCAGTTTTAGGGGACAGCAATATAGCAATCAGCCCCAGCATTTT
CASSFRGQQYSNQPQHF
>few|TRBJ1-6|TRBV11-3|-
TGTGCCAGCAGCTCAAGCCGGGCCTTCCTCCACTTT
CASSSSRAFLHF
>many|TRBJ2-1|TRBV11-2|TRBD2
TGTGCCAGCAGCGCCTCACCGGGAGGTTCTATCTACAATGAGCAGTTCTTC
CASSASPGGSIYNEQFF
>many|TRBJ2-5|TRBV13|TRBD1
TGTGCCAGCAGCACCCCCGGGACAGGGAAGGAGACCCAGTACTTC
CASSTPGTGKETQYF
>-|TRBJ2-2|TRBV19|-
TGTGCCAGTAGTGCCCCCGGGGAGCTGTTTTTT
CASSAPGELFF
>-|TRBJ2-7|TRBV5-1|-
TGCGCCAGCAGCTTACAGGGACCCATCTACGAGCAGTACTTC
CASSLQGPIYEQYF